The clone carrying this T cell receptor (beta chain) was seen many times. Its antigen remains unknown. This CDR3 comprises 15 residues. The germline V and J ends were trimmed by 0 bases and 6 bases, with 13 bases remaining between them. The germline gives CDR1 LGHNA, CDR2 YNFKEQ. This entry is derived from a study of T-cell reconstitution after alpha-beta-depleted transplantation in children. Notes on the study in general: Surviving recipient cells, namely T cells and thymic progenitors, were the source of high day-60 TCRbeta diversity in some patients. It was reported that alpha-beta T cells came from several hundred expanded graft clones (about two months after transplant). The main origin of T-cell counts and diversity one year after transplant was newly produced T cells.

As it was prepared, the TCRbeta library received unique molecular identifiers. MiXCR, run by TCRdb on the PCR reads, gives a single entry per CDR3 protein. The repertoire consists of hundreds of thousands of distinct CDR3 sequences, with more than 9% occurring once and the leading ten covering just over 2%. This receptor was obtained from a child younger than 10 with inherited bone marrow failure, due to receive a stem cell transplant. The specimen comprised PBMCs, sampled before TCRalphabeta/CD19-depleted stem cell transplant. The chain has TRBV4-2 and TRBJ2-3, with a possible D match to TRBD2 (5 bases). CDR3 nucleotide sequence: TGTGCCAGCAGCCAAGAGACGGGGATTCGGGATACGCAGTATTTT. Translating gives CASSQETGIRDTQYF.